Each of the 31 T cell receptor beta chains below was sequenced from the same sample in a study of Graves' ophthalmopathy and Graves' hyperthyroidism. Amplified TCR beta CDR3 regions were obtained using RNA transcripts as template. A first-round RT-PCR used HTBI primers, followed by a second-round multiplex PCR. TCRdb re-called the multiplex PCR reads through MiXCR, storing one row per CDR3 protein. The sample lists hundreds of thousands of distinct CDR3 sequences; approximately 21% were seen once. Material for sequencing was peripheral blood. These receptors came from a woman aged 18-35 years with stable Graves' hyperthyroidism. Some clones in this sample may be carry-over from other donors' samples.

Turning to this clonotype: This could be a read error, since a much larger clone is one nucleotide away. V gene TRBV3-1 combines with J gene TRBJ1-3; no clear D. V lost 8 bases to trimming and J lost 0 bases, with 2 bases between them. Germline values: CDR1 LGHDT, CDR2 YNNKEL (reference sequence). This CDR3 is built from 11 residues. The CDR3 DNA reads TGTGCCAGCTGCTCTGGAAACACCATATATTTT. It encodes CASCSGNTIYF.

The rearrangement uses TRBV13 and TRBJ2-2, with D unresolved. The CDR3 is made up of 15 amino acids. Per the germline V gene, CDR1 is PRHDT and CDR2 is FYEKMQ (reference sequence). Trimming stripped 2 bases from V and 5 bases from J, with 12 bases between. The CDR3 sequence: CASSLTAWGTGELFF. The CDR3 DNA sequence: TGTGCCAGCAGCTTAACCGCCTGGGGAACCGGGGAGCTGTTTTTT. Combining the CDR3 with reference TRBV13 and TRBJ2-2 gives the whole variable domain AAGVIQSPRHLIKEKRETATLKCYPIPRHDTVYWYQQGPGQDPQFLISFYEKMQSDKGSIPDRFSAQQFSDYHSELNMSSLELGDSALYFCASSLTAWGTGELFFGEGSRLTVL.

This clonotype has at least ten counts. This chain uses TRBV29-1 with TRBJ1-5; D remains unclear. Deletions cut 3 bases from V and 4 bases from J, with 10 bases between. The CDR3 spans 13 residues. From germline, CDR1 is SQVTM and CDR2 ANQGSEA. In DNA form, the CDR3 reads TGCAGCGTTGAGTACGGCAGTAATCAGCCCCAGCATTTT. Translating gives CSVEYGSNQPQHF.

This clonotype appeared many times. The chain employs TRBV19 and TRBJ1-1; 7 nucleotides align to TRBD1. The germline CDR1 and CDR2 sequences are LNHDA and SQIVND (reference sequence). CDR3 length: 13 residues. The trim removed 8 bases at V and 5 bases at J, leaving 8 bases unmatched. As DNA, the CDR3 is TGTGCCAGTCGAGACAGGGAGAGAACTGAAGCTTTCTTT. Translation gives CASRDRERTEAFF. The variable domain in full, with the rest retrieved from reference TRBV19 and TRBJ1-1, is DGGITQSPKYLFRKEGQNVTLSCEQNLNHDAMYWYRQDPGQGLRLIYYSQIVNDFQKGDIAEGYSVSREKKESFPLTVTSAQKNPTAFYLCASRDRERTEAFFGQGTRLTVV.

The table lists this clonotype with many counts. The V and J genes are TRBV4-1 and TRBJ1-1; possible D gene TRBD1, 5 bases. V lost 4 bases and J lost 5, with 17 bases in between. The CDR3 consists of 15 residues. Germline V CDR1 and CDR2: MGHRA, YSYEKL. In nucleotides, the CDR3 is TGCGCCAGCAGCCCCGGGGGGAGGGGAAGGACTGAAGCTTTCTTT. Its protein product is CASSPGGRGRTEAFF.

This clonotype was detected many times. The chain employs TRBV12-3 or TRBV12-4 and TRBJ2-5; D is ambiguous. V was pared by 8 bases and J by 4 bases, with 14 bases between. CDR3 length: 13 amino acids. In DNA, the CDR3 is TGTGCCAGCGGAAATCCAAGCCCAGAGACCCAGTACTTC. Amino acids: CASGNPSPETQYF.

There are a few counts of this clonotype. The V gene is TRBV9, the J gene TRBJ2-2; either TRBD1 or TRBD2 may supply D (5 bases each). V lost 0 bases, J lost 7 bases, and 16 bases lay in between. Germline CDR1 reads SGDLS; CDR2 reads YYNGEE. The CDR3 totals 16 residues. CDR3 DNA: TGTGCCAGCAGCGTAGCTAGCCAAAGGGGAAACGGGGAGCTGTTTTTT. It is translated as CASSVASQRGNGELFF.

This clonotype was counted ten times or more. The J gene is TRBJ2-7, the V gene TRBV6-1, with D possibly matching TRBD1 (5 bases). The germline V gene encodes CDR1 MNHNS and CDR2 SASEGT. The CDR3 totals 11 residues. CDR3 sequence: CGAGQDYEQYF. CDR3 DNA: TGTGGCGCAGGGCAGGATTACGAGCAGTACTTC.

This clonotype occurred many times. The chain links TRBV30 to TRBJ2-5; D tentatively fits TRBD1 or TRBD2 (5 bases each). CDR1 is GTSNPN, CDR2 SVGIG, per germline (reference sequence). The CDR3 has 13 residues. V was clipped by 0 bases and J by 5 bases, with 10 bases between them. CDR3 loop: CAWSVWGRETQYF. CDR3 sequence (DNA): TGTGCCTGGAGTGTATGGGGACGGGAGACCCAGTACTTC.

This clonotype occurred a few times. A much bigger clone sits one base away, suggesting this may be a read error. J is TRBJ2-5 and V is TRBV20-1, with a possible D match to TRBD2 (6 bases). The CDR3 is made up of 13 amino acids. Germline V gene data show CDR1 as DFQATT and CDR2 as SNEGSKA (reference sequence). CDR3 sequence: CSARHISGETKYF. CDR3 in DNA: TGCAGTGCTAGACATATATCGGGGGAGACCAAGTACTTC.

This clonotype was seen ten or more times. The chain is built from TRBV2 and TRBJ1-6; D perhaps matches TRBD1 (6 bases). The CDR3 covers 15 residues. Trimming stripped 7 bases from V and 5 bases from J, with 15 bases between. The germline V gene encodes CDR1 SNHLY and CDR2 FYNNEI. CDR3 DNA: TGTGCCAGCAAGAACAGGGCATATAATAATTCACCCCTCCACTTT. Encoded protein: CASKNRAYNNSPLHF.

This clonotype was observed at least ten times. CDR3 in DNA: TGTGCCAGCAGTGAAGCTAATAGGGACGAGCAGTACTTC. Protein product: CASSEANRDEQYF. The chain couples TRBV25-1 to TRBJ2-7; D is unresolved. With 2 bases removed from V and 5 bases from J, the gap between germline ends came to 10 bases. Looked up from germline, CDR1 is MGHDK and CDR2 is SYGVNS. The CDR3 spans 13 residues.

This clonotype was counted many times. This rearrangement joins TRBV27 to TRBJ1-1; possible D gene TRBD1, 5 bases. The CDR3 length is 13 residues. Germline CDR1 and CDR2: MNHEY and SMNVEV (reference sequence). With 0 bases removed from V and 3 bases from J, the gap between germline ends came to 5 bases. As DNA, the CDR3 is TGTGCCAGCAGTTTATCGACAGACACTGAAGCTTTCTTT. Translation: CASSLSTDTEAFF.

In this sample, this clonotype turned up many times. The chain joins TRBV30 to TRBJ2-7; 7 nucleotides line up with TRBD1. CDR1 GTSNPN and CDR2 SVGIG come from the germline V gene (reference sequence). V lost 8 bases, J lost 3 bases, and 7 bases stayed unmatched. The CDR3 covers 12 residues. As DNA, the CDR3 is TGTGCCCTAAGGGGACAGCACTACGAGCAGTACTTC. Its protein product is CALRGQHYEQYF.

The V and J genes are TRBV19 and TRBJ2-1; TRBD2 matches at 11 bases. CDR3 length: 15 amino acids. Germline CDR1 LNHDA, CDR2 SQIVND (reference sequence). With 4 bases clipped from V and 7 bases from J, the junction kept 6 bases outside the gene matches. The CDR3 DNA sequence: TGTGCCAGTAGTACCAGACTAGCGGGGATTAATGAGCAGTTCTTC. This translates into CASSTRLAGINEQFF.

The sample holds many counts of this clonotype. The J gene is TRBJ1-1, the V gene TRBV6-5, with unresolved D. Trimming took 5 bases from V and 0 from J, leaving 7 bases between them. This CDR3 has 13 residues. Germline CDR1 MNHEY, CDR2 SVGAGI. DNA of the CDR3: TGTGCCAGCAGTCGCAACCTGAACACTGAAGCTTTCTTT. Protein sequence: CASSRNLNTEAFF.

This clonotype was detected many times. The chain joins TRBV6-5 to TRBJ1-1; weak D call: TRBD1 (6 bases). Germline V gene data show CDR1 as MNHEY and CDR2 as SVGAGI. Trimming removed 6 bases from V and 0 bases from J, with 11 bases in between. The CDR3 covers 14 residues. The CDR3 DNA sequence: TGTGCCAGCAGGGGGCCAGGGGTGAACACTGAAGCTTTCTTT. Its translation: CASRGPGVNTEAFF.

V usage is TRBV11-3 and J usage is TRBJ2-7; D may be TRBD2 (5 bases). From germline, CDR1 is SGHNT and CDR2 YENEEA. This CDR3 spans 14 amino acids. V was cut by 3 bases and J by 0 bases, with 9 bases left in between. The CDR3 DNA reads TGTGCCAGCAGCTTTGGACTTGGCTCCTACGAGCAGTACTTC. It specifies CASSFGLGSYEQYF.

This sequence joins TRBV28 and TRBJ1-1, with 7 bases that match TRBD1. This CDR3 region has 16 residues. The ends lost 8 bases at V and 0 bases at J; junction bases unmatched: 12. Germline values: CDR1 MDHEN, CDR2 SYDVKM. CDR3 region: CASRDSPTTMNTEAFF. The CDR3 bases are TGTGCCAGCCGGGACAGCCCTACGACCATGAACACTGAAGCTTTCTTT.

This clonotype was detected many times. This chain uses TRBV10-3 with TRBJ1-2; no reliable D call. This CDR3 has 12 amino acids. V lost 8 bases and J 3 bases, leaving 10 bases between the germline ends. Germline CDR1 ENHRY, CDR2 SYGVKD. The CDR3 reads CAIGLIDYGYTF. CDR3 nucleotides: TGTGCCATCGGGCTGATAGACTATGGCTACACCTTC.

In this sample, this clonotype turned up many times. The chain combines TRBV15 with TRBJ2-7; no reliable D call. Trimming pared 0 bases from V and 4 bases from J, leaving 4 bases between. Germline lookup yields CDR1 LNHNV and CDR2 YYDKDF (reference sequence). The CDR3 runs 12 residues. The CDR3 sequence: CATSRDLYEQYF. The CDR3 nucleotides read TGTGCCACCAGCAGAGATCTGTACGAGCAGTACTTC.

The DNA for the CDR3 is TGCAGTGGCAGGACAGGGCCCCCTTATTCACCCCTCCACTTT. Translated, it gives CSGRTGPPYSPLHF. The V call is TRBV20-1, the J call TRBJ1-6; 8 nucleotides agree with TRBD1. The germline V gene has CDR1 DFQATT and CDR2 SNEGSKA (reference sequence). The CDR3 has 14 residues. V lost 7 bases and J lost 8; bases outside the gene matches: 10.

The chain employs TRBV28 and TRBJ2-7; 12 bases are a match to TRBD2. The length of the CDR3 is 15 residues. V shed 3 bases and J 6 bases; nucleotides not matched to a gene: 6. Germline loops: CDR1 MDHEN, CDR2 SYDVKM. The CDR3 DNA reads as TGTGCCAGCAGTTTGTCTCTAGCGGGAGGGGGCGAGCAGTACTTC. It codes for CASSLSLAGGGEQYF.

J is TRBJ2-7 and V is TRBV6-1, with D uncertain. CDR1 is MNHNS, CDR2 SASEGT, per germline. V was trimmed by 8 bases and J by 2 bases, leaving 10 bases between them. This CDR3 has 12 amino acids. The CDR3 here is CASGGSPYEQYF. Here the CDR3 DNA reads TGTGCCAGCGGTGGATCACCCTACGAGCAGTACTTC.

The rearrangement joins TRBV6-5 to TRBJ2-7; D uncertain. Trimming shortened V by 3 bases and J by 2 bases, and 11 bases separated the two germline ends. The V gene's germline CDR1 is MNHEY and CDR2 SVGAGI. The CDR3 has 14 residues. DNA for the CDR3: TGTGCCAGCAGTTATGAGACTGGCCCCTACGAGCAGTACTTC. Translated, it gives CASSYETGPYEQYF.

This clonotype was detected many times. The chain uses TRBV12-3 or TRBV12-4 and TRBJ2-7; 8 bases agree with TRBD1. The CDR3 spans 15 residues. V trimming: 3 bases; J trimming: 8 bases; junction bases outside the gene matches: 12. Here the CDR3 reads CASSLAGQGSVKQYF. The CDR3 bases are TGTGCCAGCAGTTTGGCTGGACAGGGAAGTGTAAAGCAGTACTTC.

The chain has TRBV6-1 and TRBJ2-7; 8 bases match TRBD1. V trimming: 5 bases; J trimming: 5 bases; junction bases outside the gene matches: 5. From germline, CDR1 is MNHNS and CDR2 SASEGT. The CDR3 contains 13 residues. The CDR3, as DNA: TGTGCCAGCAGTACCCAGGGGGCAGACGAGCAGTACTTC. Translating gives CASSTQGADEQYF.

This chain links TRBV6-2 or TRBV6-3 with TRBJ1-1; the D gene is possibly TRBD1 (5 bases). Germline CDR1 reads MNHEY; CDR2 reads SVGEGT. This CDR3 is 13 amino acids long. Trimming stripped 6 bases from V and 5 bases from J, with 13 bases between. In DNA, the CDR3 is TGTGCCAGCAGAGGGGTTGGGTTTACTGAAGCTTTCTTT. It is translated as CASRGVGFTEAFF.

This clonotype was detected ten times or more. The chain carries TRBV27 and TRBJ2-7; TRBD2 is a possible D gene (5 bases). The CDR3 contains 14 residues. V was cut by 8 bases and J by 2 bases, with 16 bases left in between. In germline, CDR1 is MNHEY, CDR2 SMNVEV (reference sequence). CDR3 DNA sequence: TGTGCCAGCCGTGAGGGTAGCGTTCCCTACGAGCAGTACTTC. This sequence encodes CASREGSVPYEQYF.

This clonotype was seen ten or more times. The chain joins TRBV15 to TRBJ2-7; 7 positions agree with TRBD1. The CDR3 has 15 residues. From germline, CDR1 is LNHNV and CDR2 YYDKDF (reference sequence). V lost 1 base to trimming and J lost 4 bases; unmatched junction nucleotides: 7. CDR3 coding DNA: TGTGCCACCAGCAGAGGGGACAGAAACCTTTACGAGCAGTACTTC. It yields the protein CATSRGDRNLYEQYF.

This sequence joins TRBV30 and TRBJ2-7; either TRBD1 or TRBD2 may supply D (5 bases each). This CDR3 has 14 amino acids. The ends were cut back, 2 bases at V and 5 bases at J, with 16 bases in the middle. Germline CDR1 is GTSNPN and CDR2 is SVGIG (reference sequence). CDR3 DNA sequence: TGTGCCTGGAGTAGAACCTACCGGGACGACGAGCAGTACTTC. Its protein product is CAWSRTYRDDEQYF.